The sequence of this TCR beta chain was determined in a study of cytomegalovirus exposure and HLA in healthy donors (dated by TCRdb to the late 2010s). With regard to the full study: According to an earlier analysis of a few hundred of the donors, about 180 million T cells yielded roughly 100 million unique TCR beta sequences and about 300 Gb of sequence data. An earlier analysis of approximately 630 of the donors applied high-throughput TCR beta sequencing to assess whether each TCR beta V gene segment acted as functional or pseudogenic. The study aimed to test whether cataloging public T cell receptors could reveal signatures of past pathogen exposure. Both class I and class II loci were covered by HLA typing, at four-digit resolution. A later genetic analysis took genome-wide SNP genotypes for about three fifths of the 666 donors and used that subset as a discovery cohort. The number of typed donors differed by locus: about 629-630 for A, B, C, DRB1 and DQB1; some 540 for DQA1; about 600 for DPA1; and some 450 for DPB1. To predict cytomegalovirus infection status, the study combined high-throughput TCR immunosequencing, statistical association of individual TCRs with disease status, and machine learning. Alongside the repertoire data, information on donor age, sex, ethnicity and CMV serostatus was compiled. Among under 450 genotyped donors of the cohort, an average of 235,054 unique TCR beta nucleotide sequences were sequenced per donor, about a sixth of them non-productive. The later analysis used no new phenotypic data to find candidate immune exposures, relying instead on TCR beta sequences and their occurrence across donors. In addition to the first cohort of 666 subjects, a separate validation cohort of approximately 110 different subjects was used. Roughly 5 DR-DQ haplotypes were handled as single units for association and clustering, since linkage in the cohort was strong. The genetic ancestry cluster associated with self-reported Caucasian donors included 80% to 90% of the 300 to 450 genotyped donors. Using immunosequencing, the study profiled T cell repertoires from fewer than 700 subjects and related those repertoires to cytomegalovirus serostatus. An early release that covered about 600 HLA-typed donors contained approximately 320 gigabases of sequencing data and 75 million to 100 million unique TCR sequences. All discovery cohort repertoires had been generated using a single sequencing platform. A later analysis re-examined previously published TCR beta repertoires from just over 650 donors and added high-resolution HLA genotyping to investigate patterns of TCR occurrence. Beyond this particular receptor, the publication reports: Roughly uniform sequencing depth across donors was assumed in presence/absence analyses, although this assumption may not hold. When HLA alleles, especially DR and DQ, strongly co-occurred, TCR associations were difficult to assign to individual alleles. In a later analysis, most CMV-associated TCR beta chains were found to appear HLA-restricted, with HLA associations seemingly driven largely by CMV exposure. The 87-base-pair reads could not distinguish some IMGT-functional V segments, including TRBV6-2 and TRBV6-3, so those segments were excluded. In a later analysis, HLA-associated TCR beta chains showed more clonal expansion and lower generation probabilities than non-associated chains that were equally common. Three of the identified cytomegalovirus-associated TCR beta chains were confirmed in vitro to be specific for cytomegalovirus antigens. At a false discovery rate of 0.05, a later analysis linked approximately 18,000 TCR beta sequences to specific HLA alleles. A further reported finding was that TCR beta sequences accurately predicted the HLA-A and HLA-B alleles for most subjects in the first cohort. Linkage disequilibrium might explain the correlated functional status among segregating V segments, but an unknown experimental factor could not be ruled out. The classifier was reported to diagnose cytomegalovirus status with high specificity and sensitivity in both the original and validation cohorts. According to a later genetic analysis, donors in an Asian-associated ancestry cluster had fewer N-insertions in productive TCRs than the approximately 650-donor mean. In a later analysis, TCR association rates were found to vary across HLA loci, with the most associated TCRs seen for DRB1 alleles and the fewest for HLA-C alleles. A cluster of highly shared sequence variants was judged likely to represent a technical artifact of the sequencing pipeline. While some public TCRs were present in many individuals, most TCR sequences turned up only very rarely across donors. In this cohort, only TCR beta chains were sequenced, and detectable features were limited by the absence of alpha or paired-chain data. In an earlier analysis of around 600 of the donors, most TCR beta V segments were observed in productive rearrangements about 90% or about 30% of the time, broadly matching IMGT annotations. A later analysis reported that several top co-occurrence clusters appeared linked to parvovirus B19, influenza, CMV and Epstein-Barr virus. The study listed 150 to 200 TCR beta chains as associated with cytomegalovirus. Over 15 rarely observed V segments, including chromosome 9 orphons, were excluded from the earlier analysis of approximately 500 of the donors because counts were too low. Immune exposure information for the cohort was limited to CMV serostatus. The authors suggested that the approach could potentially be extended to other disease states and immunological phenotypes. Because HLA typing was missing for some donors at each locus, association tests included only the typed subset. An association between a missense DCLRE1C variant and V-gene and J-gene trimming of TCR beta chains was found in a later genetic analysis and replicated in an independent cohort.

This clone was counted between two and nine times. The antigen it recognizes is unknown. Nothing much larger sits one base from this clone, and base qualities are not available. The cohort consisted of hundreds of healthy bone marrow donors. At the time of sampling, every cohort member was nominally healthy, though immune exposures that went unrecorded were likely present. The donor tested CMV seronegative and was one of the 352 seronegative cohort members. Every donor gave a peripheral blood sample, and the peripheral blood mononuclear cells from that sample were used for TCR beta sequencing. The Qiagen DNeasy Blood Extraction Kit was used to extract genomic DNA from the blood cell samples. Libraries were constructed by the immunoSEQ multiplex PCR assay. For the multiplex PCR, a mixture combining 60 forward primers for TCR Vbeta segments and 13 reverse primers for TCR Jbeta segments was used. The CDR3 region of rearranged TCR beta genes was amplified from genomic DNA with a multiplex PCR assay. On the Illumina HiSeq System, the amplified TCR beta libraries were sequenced as 87-base-pair reads. Per the original workflow: In a later analysis, approximately 74 million unique TCR beta chains were counted across the roughly 610 repertoires, and some 10 million of these chains were shared by at least two donors. Raw reads were error-corrected and collapsed into unique sequences by a nearest-neighbor algorithm in which closely related sequences were merged to remove PCR and sequencing errors. To assign V, D and J gene segments, CDR3 sequences were aligned to IMGT reference sequences. For a sequence to be retained, at least a six-nucleotide match to both a V gene segment and a J gene segment was required. Rearrangements were called productive when the CDR3 lacked stop codons and stayed in frame with V and J; all others were non-productive. CDR3 was defined according to IMGT convention as the region running from the second conserved V-encoded cysteine to the conserved J-encoded phenylalanine. Sequences without an unambiguous match to a single V gene segment were excluded from the earlier analysis of about 630 of the donors. An earlier analysis of several hundred of the donors called V segments functional above 56.7% productive rearrangements and segregating when the between-donor standard deviation exceeded 5%. A statistical classification framework was developed to diagnose cytomegalovirus status using the catalog of TCR beta chain sequences. A later analysis assigned V and J genes by comparing TCR nucleotide sequences with IMGT/GENE-DB human TR gene sequences. The TCRdist pipeline was used in a later analysis to assign CDR3 sequences and most-parsimonious VDJ recombination scenarios. In a later analysis, each TCR beta chain was defined by its CDR3 amino acid sequence together with its V-gene family, and reads without a unique V-gene family were excluded. In a later analysis, 450 to 600 highly shared, low-generation-probability nucleotide sequences were removed to address suspected cross-contamination and a sequencing artifact. In a later analysis, a clonal expansion index for each public chain was calculated from normalized within-repertoire ranks of inferred template counts. A later analysis computed generation probabilities with a VDJ recombination model fitted to out-of-frame rearrangements, and checked the results against IGoR. In a later analysis, TCR-TCR, TCR-HLA and TCR-CMV co-occurrence was scored with hypergeometric tests, and a repertoire-size bias correction was applied to TCR pairs. False discovery rates were estimated in a later analysis by permuting HLA or CMV assignments 20 times. A later analysis grouped co-occurring TCRs with DBSCAN, adding TCRdist sequence similarity when clustering within HLA-allele-positive subsets. Repertoires with fewer than 30,000 or more than 120,000 public chains were left out of co-occurrence clustering, as were four to six repertoires with anomalous nucleotide sharing. Drawn from immuneACCESS, this table holds only the in-frame rearrangements with V and J called that TCRdb kept. Clones are partly lost; checked studies trace under half to an unresolved V gene and leave the rest unexplained. Clonal size and the V and J genes are those of that table, whereas D and trimming came from the DNA. The sample table contains around 200,000 clones; only one count was recorded for just under 85% of them. The ten largest clonotypes hold over 0.5% of the sample.

CDR3 length: 15 amino acids, cysteine to phenylalanine. The entry retains the CDR3 DNA only, 45 bases that are in frame from base 1. The junction carries 15 bases between V and J, which are trimmed by 6 bases and 0 bases respectively. Taken from the germline V gene (reference sequence), the CDR1 and CDR2 loops are GTSNPN and SVGIG. This receptor was obtained from a woman aged 40 to 50 in good health and CMV-seronegative. Sequencing used PBMCs. The V and J genes are TRBV30 and TRBJ1-3; a tentative D match to TRBD1 spans 5 bases. Here is the DNA: TGTGCCTGCCCAACAGGTTCCAACTCTGGAAACACCATATATTTT. This codes for CACPTGSNSGNTIYF.